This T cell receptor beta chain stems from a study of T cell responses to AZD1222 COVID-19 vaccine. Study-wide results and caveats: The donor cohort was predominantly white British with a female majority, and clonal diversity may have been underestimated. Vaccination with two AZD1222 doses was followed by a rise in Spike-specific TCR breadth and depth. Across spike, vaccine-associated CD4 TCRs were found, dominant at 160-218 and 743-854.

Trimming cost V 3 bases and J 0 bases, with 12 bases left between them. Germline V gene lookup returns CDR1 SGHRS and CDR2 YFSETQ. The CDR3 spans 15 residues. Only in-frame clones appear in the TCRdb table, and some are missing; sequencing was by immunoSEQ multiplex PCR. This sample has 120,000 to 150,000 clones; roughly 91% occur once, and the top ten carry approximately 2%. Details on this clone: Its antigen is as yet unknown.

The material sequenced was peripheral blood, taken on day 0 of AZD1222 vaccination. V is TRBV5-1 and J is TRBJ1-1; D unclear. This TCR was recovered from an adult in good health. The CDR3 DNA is TGCGCCAGCAGCTGGAGTGCGTCGGTGAACACTGAAGCTTTCTTT. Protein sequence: CASSWSASVNTEAFF. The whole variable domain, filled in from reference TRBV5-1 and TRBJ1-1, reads KAGVTQTPRYLIKTRGQQVTLSCSPISGHRSVSWYQQTPGQGLQFLFEYFSETQRNKGNFPGRFSGRQFSNSRSEMNVSTLELGDSALYLCASSWSASVNTEAFFGQGTRLTVV.